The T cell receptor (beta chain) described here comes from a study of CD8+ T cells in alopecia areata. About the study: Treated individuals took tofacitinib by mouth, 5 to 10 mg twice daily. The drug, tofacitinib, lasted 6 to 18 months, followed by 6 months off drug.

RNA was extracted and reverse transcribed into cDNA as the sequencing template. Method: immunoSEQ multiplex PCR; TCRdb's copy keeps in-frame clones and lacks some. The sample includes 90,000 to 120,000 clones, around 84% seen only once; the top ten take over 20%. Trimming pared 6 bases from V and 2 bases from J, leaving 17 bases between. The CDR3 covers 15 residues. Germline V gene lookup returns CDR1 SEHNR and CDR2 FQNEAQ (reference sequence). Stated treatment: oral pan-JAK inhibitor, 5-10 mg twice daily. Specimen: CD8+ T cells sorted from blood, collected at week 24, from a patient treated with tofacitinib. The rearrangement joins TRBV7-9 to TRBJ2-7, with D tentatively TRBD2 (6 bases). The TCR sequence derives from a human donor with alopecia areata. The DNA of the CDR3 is TGTGCCAGCAGTTTCCAACCGGGACTTACCTACGAGCAGTACTTC. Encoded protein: CASSFQPGLTYEQYF.